This entry lists 21 T cell receptor beta chains sequenced from one sample in a study of cytomegalovirus exposure and HLA in healthy donors. 13 Jbeta primers and 60 Vbeta primers were used for the PCR. TCRdb's copy holds only in-frame clones and misses some; the assay was immunoSEQ multiplex PCR. Of about 120,000 clones in the sample, 77% are singletons; the top ten hold 3.7%. The sequenced sample was PBMCs. These TCRs come from a human donor in good health.

The rearrangement joins TRBV18 to TRBJ1-1; D is unresolved. CDR3 length: 16 residues. The V end was cut by 2 bases, the J end by 0 bases, with 13 bases between. Germline loops: CDR1 KGHSH, CDR2 LQKENI. The CDR3 is CASSPNGGSMNTEAFF. The CDR3 DNA is TGTGCCAGCTCACCAAACGGCGGCAGCATGAACACTGAAGCTTTCTTT.

CDR3 sequence: CASSLVAGVETQYF. The CDR3 nucleotides are TGCGCCAGCAGCTTGGTGGCAGGGGTCGAGACCCAGTACTTC. The chain joins TRBV5-1 to TRBJ2-5; D possibly corresponds to TRBD1 (6 bases). The V end lost 0 bases, the J end lost 5 bases, and 11 bases lay between the germline ends. The V gene's germline CDR1 is SGHRS and CDR2 YFSETQ. The CDR3 is 14 residues long.

This clone was observed a single time. The chain carries TRBV6-1 and TRBJ2-1, with 8 bases that match TRBD2. CDR1 is MNHNS, CDR2 SASEGT, per germline. The CDR3 length is 12 residues. Trimming at V came to 7 bases and at J to 14 bases, leaving 10 bases not matched to a gene. The CDR3 spells CASTRSGREEFF. CDR3 in DNA: TGTGCCAGCACCCGATCAGGGCGGGAGGAGTTCTTC.

This clone was observed a few times. The rearrangement joins TRBV5-1 to TRBJ2-7, with D perhaps TRBD1 (5 bases). The V end was cut by 0 bases, the J end by 3 bases, with 10 bases between. Germline V gene sequence: CDR1 SGHRS, CDR2 YFSETQ. The CDR3 sequence is 14 residues long. This CDR3 is CASSLAGPLYEQYF. The DNA for the CDR3 is TGCGCCAGCAGCTTGGCAGGGCCCCTCTACGAGCAGTACTTC.

The V call is TRBV6-5, the J call TRBJ2-1; 8 positions agree with TRBD2. Looked up from germline, CDR1 is MNHEY and CDR2 is SVGAGI. V dropped 6 bases and J dropped 6; count of bases not matched to a gene: 10. The CDR3 loop spans 15 amino acids. Here the CDR3 reads CASSQPGLGANEQFF. CDR3 DNA sequence: TGTGCCAGCAGCCAACCGGGACTAGGTGCCAATGAGCAGTTCTTC.

In this sample, this clone turned up once. The V gene is TRBV9, the J gene TRBJ2-3; the D gene is possibly TRBD1 (5 bases). The CDR3 is 15 residues long. V lost 1 base, J lost 0 bases, and 9 bases lay in between. The germline V gene encodes CDR1 SGDLS and CDR2 YYNGEE. The CDR3 is CASSVQGASTDTQYF. As DNA, the CDR3 is TGTGCCAGCAGCGTACAGGGCGCCAGCACAGATACGCAGTATTTT.

In DNA form, the CDR3 reads TGTGCCAGCAGTGGGACAGGGGGCTTAGGAAACACCATATATTTT. It encodes CASSGTGGLGNTIYF. The rearrangement joins TRBV27 to TRBJ1-3, with 12 bases that match TRBD1. CDR1 and CDR2 from the germline V gene are MNHEY and SMNVEV (reference sequence). The CDR3 length is 15 residues. V lost 5 bases to trimming and J lost 4 bases; unmatched junction nucleotides: 3.

V and J are TRBV2 and TRBJ2-4; unclear D gene. Germline-derived CDR1 and CDR2 are SNHLY and FYNNEI. Between the trimmed V and J ends, which lost 2 bases and 2 bases, there was a span of 10 bases. CDR3 length: 15 amino acids. CDR3 sequence: CASSEKRETKNIQYF. As DNA, the CDR3 is TGTGCCAGCAGTGAAAAACGAGAGACCAAAAACATTCAGTACTTC.

V usage is TRBV6-5 and J usage is TRBJ2-1, with 7 bases lining up with TRBD2. Germline V gene sequence: CDR1 MNHEY, CDR2 SVGAGI. V was pared by 7 bases and J by 11 bases, with 11 bases of the junction left unmatched. This CDR3 region has 13 residues. CDR3 DNA sequence: TGTGCCAGCACCAACCCGGGACTACCAAAGCAGTTCTTC. Residues: CASTNPGLPKQFF.

The rearrangement links TRBV9 to TRBJ1-1; the match to TRBD1 covers 8 bases. J was trimmed by 6 bases and V by 4 bases; bases with no gene match: 11. The CDR3 consists of 15 residues. CDR1 is SGDLS and CDR2 is YYNGEE in the germline V gene. CDR3 sequence (DNA): TGTGCCAGCAGCCCAACGACAGGGGTTTTCGCTGAAGCTTTCTTT. Its translation: CASSPTTGVFAEAFF.

This chain uses TRBV19 with TRBJ1-1; 10 bases line up with TRBD1. Germline V gene lookup returns CDR1 LNHDA and CDR2 SQIVND (reference sequence). The CDR3 consists of 15 residues. With V trimmed by 6 bases and J by 0 bases, 4 bases remained unmatched. The CDR3 here is CASRDRGIMNTEAFF. The CDR3 DNA is TGTGCCAGTAGGGACAGGGGGATCATGAACACTGAAGCTTTCTTT.

This chain connects TRBV2 to TRBJ1-1; 9 nucleotides align to TRBD1. Germline lookup yields CDR1 SNHLY and CDR2 FYNNEI. The CDR3 spans 14 residues. V trimming: 6 bases; J trimming: 4 bases; junction bases outside the gene matches: 6. CDR3 DNA sequence: TGTGCCAGCAGGGGACAGGGAGCTAGCACTGAAGCTTTCTTT. This codes for CASRGQGASTEAFF.

This CDR3 is CASSQEGGTVPNEKLFF. As DNA, the CDR3 is TGCGCCAGCAGCCAGGAGGGGGGGACGGTACCGAATGAAAAACTGTTTTTT. This chain links TRBV4-1 with TRBJ1-4; a weak D match, TRBD1 (6 bases). This CDR3 contains 17 residues. The germline gives CDR1 MGHRA, CDR2 YSYEKL. Trimming took 3 bases from V and 5 from J, leaving 19 bases between them.

The chain couples TRBV9 to TRBJ2-1, with D perhaps TRBD2 (6 bases). Germline CDR1 is SGDLS and CDR2 is YYNGEE. The CDR3 runs 13 residues. Trimming pared 3 bases from V and 6 bases from J, leaving 10 bases between. CDR3 DNA: TGTGCCAGCAGCGACGCGGGAAGCAATGAGCAGTTCTTC. It is translated as CASSDAGSNEQFF.

The rearrangement uses TRBV7-6 and TRBJ2-1; TRBD2 is a possible D gene (5 bases). V lost 5 bases to trimming and J lost 6 bases, with 14 bases between them. There are 14 residues in the CDR3. CDR1 is SGHVS and CDR2 is FNYEAQ in the germline V gene. The CDR3 reads CASSLDRAGNEQFF. CDR3 bases: TGTGCCAGCAGCCTAGATCGTGCGGGCAATGAGCAGTTCTTC. Filled out from reference TRBV7-6 and TRBJ2-1, the complete variable domain reads GAGVSQSPRYKVTKRGQDVALRCDPISGHVSLYWYRQALGQGPEFLTYFNYEAQQDKSGLPNDRFSAERPEGSISTLTIQRTEQRDSAMYRCASSLDRAGNEQFFGPGTRLTVL.

The chain is built from TRBV28 and TRBJ1-1, with 7 positions matching TRBD1. V gave up 6 bases and J gave up 6 bases; unmatched junction bases: 13. The germline CDR1 and CDR2 sequences are MDHEN and SYDVKM. The CDR3 totals 15 residues. The CDR3 coding sequence is TGTGCCAGCAGCCTCCTAGCCTCGGGGACAGCTGAAGCTTTCTTT. This translates into CASSLLASGTAEAFF.

The chain joins TRBV7-8 to TRBJ1-2, with 8 bases identical to TRBD1. V shed 6 bases and J 8 bases; nucleotides not matched to a gene: 14. CDR3 length equals 15 residues. Germline assignment: CDR1 SGHVS and CDR2 FQNEAQ. The CDR3 reads CASSYSGAGGGGYTF. CDR3 nucleotide sequence: TGTGCCAGCAGTTACTCGGGGGCAGGGGGCGGCGGCTACACCTTC. The full variable domain, rest sourced from reference TRBV7-8 and TRBJ1-2, is GAGVSQSPRYKVAKRGQDVALRCDPISGHVSLFWYQQALGQGPEFLTYFQNEAQLDKSGLPSDRFFAERPEGSVSTLKIQRTQQEDSAVYLCASSYSGAGGGGYTFGSGTRLTVV.

V and J are TRBV19 and TRBJ1-5; 7 bases line up with TRBD1. Germline CDR1 and CDR2: LNHDA and SQIVND (reference sequence). V dropped 3 bases and J dropped 0; count of bases not matched to a gene: 8. There are 17 residues in the CDR3. In DNA, the CDR3 is TGTGCCAGTAGTATTTTTGGGGACAGCTTTAGCAATCAGCCCCAGCATTTT. This gives the protein CASSIFGDSFSNQPQHF.

The chain links TRBV29-1 to TRBJ2-1; 9 bases are shared with TRBD1. The germline V gene has CDR1 SQVTM and CDR2 ANQGSEA. V lost 7 bases to trimming and J lost 7 bases; unmatched junction nucleotides: 11. CDR3 length: 14 amino acids. The CDR3 region is CSAGTGTGSNEQFF. The CDR3 DNA is TGCAGCGCTGGGACTGGGACAGGGTCAAATGAGCAGTTCTTC.

The rearrangement uses TRBV6-6 and TRBJ2-6, with a weak D call TRBD1 (5 bases). Trimming removed 7 bases at V and 2 bases at J, with 9 bases between. The germline CDR1 and CDR2 sequences are MNHNY and SVGAGI (reference sequence). The CDR3 is made up of 14 amino acids. CDR3 DNA sequence: TGTGCCAGCACTGGACAAGCTGGGGCCAACGTCCTGACTTTC. This gives the protein CASTGQAGANVLTF.

The rearrangement uses TRBV5-4 and TRBJ1-1; no definite D call. Trimming pared 2 bases from V and 6 bases from J, leaving 8 bases between. The CDR3 sequence is 12 residues long. Germline V CDR1 and CDR2: SGHNT, YYREEE (reference sequence). The CDR3 sequence is CASSFFHSEAFF. The CDR3 nucleotides are TGTGCCAGCAGCTTTTTCCACTCTGAAGCTTTCTTT.